This entry lists 9 T cell receptor beta chains sequenced from one sample in a study of long-term antiretroviral therapy in people with HIV (dated by TCRdb to between 2021 and 2024). Sequencing of the TRB variable region was done with the immunoSEQ hsTCRB v3.0 assay at survey level resolution. TCRdb mirrors the immuneACCESS table, restricted to in-frame sequences. Some clones are absent from its copies; in checked studies, under half trace to an unresolved V gene, and the reason for the others is unknown. The sample table lists 20,000 to 25,000 clones, approximately 81% of them with a count of one. Around a tenth of the sample rests with the top ten. The specimen was unsorted PBMCs, collected approximately 2.5 years after starting antiretroviral therapy. The receptors stem from a man aged 35 to 55 with HIV.

The chain joins TRBV7-2 to TRBJ1-2, with D maybe TRBD1 (5 bases). CDR1 SGHTA and CDR2 FQGNSA come from the germline V gene. With 5 bases removed from V and 2 bases from J, the gap between germline ends came to 9 bases. This CDR3 has 13 amino acids. In DNA, the CDR3 is TGTGCCAGCAGCGGAAGGGGAAACTATGGCTACACCTTC. This codes for CASSGRGNYGYTF.

A few counts support this clone. The chain couples TRBV6-5 to TRBJ1-1; possibly TRBD1 for D (5 bases). V lost 1 base, J lost 5 bases, and 11 bases lay in between. Germline V lookup: CDR1 MNHEY, CDR2 SVGAGI. The CDR3 sequence is 14 residues long. In DNA form, the CDR3 reads TGTGCCAGCAGTTACTTTCCAGGGAGAACTGAAGCTTTCTTT. This codes for CASSYFPGRTEAFF.

This chain uses TRBV19 with TRBJ2-3; D is unclear. The V end lost 7 bases, the J end lost 5 bases, and 7 bases lay between the germline ends. The germline CDR1 and CDR2 sequences are LNHDA and SQIVND (reference sequence). This CDR3 contains 11 residues. CDR3 protein: CASMTIDTQYF. The CDR3 DNA is TGTGCCAGTATGACGATAGATACGCAGTATTTT.

The genes are TRBV29-1 and TRBJ2-5, with 7 bases aligning to TRBD2. Germline V lookup: CDR1 SQVTM, CDR2 ANQGSEA. Germline trimming cut 4 bases from V and 5 bases from J; bases unmatched to any gene: 7. The CDR3 has 13 residues. CDR3 loop: CSVVREWRETQYF. The CDR3 DNA reads as TGCAGCGTTGTGCGGGAGTGGAGGGAGACCCAGTACTTC.

The chain carries TRBV29-1 and TRBJ1-2; D not certain. V was shortened by 0 bases and J by 1 base, with 9 bases between the two germline ends. CDR3 length equals 14 residues. Germline values: CDR1 SQVTM, CDR2 ANQGSEA. The CDR3 sequence: CSVEEGRSNYGYTF. Written as DNA, the CDR3 is TGCAGCGTTGAAGAAGGGAGAAGTAACTATGGCTACACCTTC.

The chain couples TRBV29-1 to TRBJ1-4; 12 bases are a match to TRBD1. Germline lookup yields CDR1 SQVTM and CDR2 ANQGSEA. V was pared by 2 bases and J by 6 bases, with 10 bases of the junction left unmatched. The CDR3 covers 17 residues. CDR3: CSVESIGTGGTDEKLFF. CDR3 DNA: TGCAGCGTTGAATCGATTGGGACAGGGGGCACAGATGAAAAACTGTTTTTT.

This chain uses TRBV29-1 with TRBJ2-1; tentative D call: TRBD2 (6 bases). Trimming removed 6 bases at V and 3 bases at J, with 15 bases between. CDR3 length: 14 residues. In germline, CDR1 is SQVTM, CDR2 ANQGSEA. CDR3 loop: CSVDYSGLYNEQFF. CDR3 in DNA: TGCAGCGTGGACTATAGTGGGCTCTACAATGAGCAGTTCTTC.

This chain uses TRBV4-3 with TRBJ2-2; 9 bases fit TRBD2. The length of the CDR3 is 20 residues. Germline CDR1 reads LGHNA; CDR2 reads YSLEER. V lost 0 bases to trimming and J lost 0 bases; unmatched junction nucleotides: 11. CDR3 in amino acids: CASSQDWASGISSNTGELFF. Here the CDR3 DNA reads TGCGCCAGCAGCCAAGACTGGGCTAGCGGGATCTCTTCGAACACCGGGGAGCTGTTTTTT.

The chain has TRBV27 and TRBJ2-1; 7 nucleotides match TRBD2. Per germline, CDR1 MNHEY and CDR2 SMNVEV (reference sequence). The V gene end was trimmed by 7 bases and the J gene end by 0 bases; junction bases not matched to a gene: 3. The CDR3 spans 14 residues. Here the CDR3 DNA reads TGTGCCAGCAACGGGGGGATCTCCTACAATGAGCAGTTCTTC. It codes for CASNGGISYNEQFF.